The rows below give T cell receptor beta chains drawn from one sample of a study of blood T cell repertoires in COVID-19. Profiling relied on immunoSEQ multiplex PCR, and the TCRdb table lists in-frame clones only, not all of them. The table records just over 250,000 clones, more than 85% of them present only once. Sequencing used peripheral blood. The receptors derive from a person aged 18-29 years with COVID-19, enrolled during active disease. The CDR3 runs from the conserved cysteine through the conserved F or W. Each record gives: CDR3 DNA, CDR3 protein, clone size, V gene, J gene, D gene. D genes are given only for firm matches. Clone size appears in some rows only: once, few, many, or a class for an expanded clone.

TGCGCCAGCAGCCAAGAGCGATACCCGGTGTGGGGCCCTCCGTATGGCTACACCTTC	CASSQERYPVWGPPYGYTF	NA	TRBV4-1	TRBJ1-2	NA
TGTGCCAGCAGTTTATTTCCCTTCCTAGCGGGACGAATCACAGATACGCAGTATTTT	CASSLFPFLAGRITDTQYF	NA	TRBV28	TRBJ2-3	TRBD2
TGTGCCATTACCGGGACTAGCGGGACGTTTGAGCAGTTCTTC	CAITGTSGTFEQFF	NA	TRBV2	TRBJ2-1	TRBD2
TGTGCCAGCAACGCGCCCCTTTTCCATACGCAGTATTTT	CASNAPLFHTQYF	NA	TRBV28	TRBJ2-3	NA
TGTGCCAGCAGTGACGGGACAGGGGGCGATACGCAGTATTTT	CASSDGTGGDTQYF	NA	TRBV6-4	TRBJ2-3	TRBD1
TGCGCCAGCAGCCAAGAAGTTTGGGACAGGGAGGGAGCCTACGAGCAGTACTTC	CASSQEVWDREGAYEQYF	NA	TRBV4-3	TRBJ2-7	TRBD1
TGTGCCAGCAGCCATATCCCCTCTAGCGGGAGAACAGATACGCAGTATTTT	CASSHIPSSGRTDTQYF	NA	TRBV3-1/TRBV3-2	TRBJ2-3	TRBD2
TGTGCCAGTGAGACCTGGGGGGACATTCAGTACTTC	CASETWGDIQYF	few	TRBV2	TRBJ2-4	NA
TGCAGTGCAGGGACTCACGGCTACACCTTC	CSAGTHGYTF	NA	TRBV20-1	TRBJ1-2	NA
TGCGCCAGCAGCCGCACCGGGACAGGGGCTGAAGCTTTCTTT	CASSRTGTGAEAFF	NA	TRBV4-3	TRBJ1-1	TRBD1
TGTGCCACGGCTAGCGGGAGGAATGAGCAGTTCTTC	CATASGRNEQFF	NA	TRBV10-3	TRBJ2-1	TRBD2
TGTGCCAGCAGCCAGGGACAGGGGAACAATCAGCCCCAGCATTTT	CASSQGQGNNQPQHF	NA	TRBV5-5	TRBJ1-5	TRBD1
TGTGCCAGCAGCTCCCTACAGGGTTCCGGTGGCTACACCTTC	CASSSLQGSGGYTF	NA	TRBV6-5	TRBJ1-2	NA
TGCAGCGTTGAAGATCCGGCGGCCCACTTC	CSVEDPAAHF	NA	TRBV29-1	TRBJ2-7	NA
TGTGCCAGCAGTGTGTTAACTAGCGGGAACCAAGAGACCCAGTACTTC	CASSVLTSGNQETQYF	NA	TRBV2	TRBJ2-5	TRBD2
TGTGCCAGCAGCCAAGTTTTGGGGACTAGGTTAGACGAGCAGTACTTC	CASSQVLGTRLDEQYF	NA	TRBV4-2	TRBJ2-7	TRBD2
TGTGCCAGCAGGAGGGGGCAAGGTAATGAAAAACTGTTTTTT	CASRRGQGNEKLFF	NA	TRBV2	TRBJ1-4	TRBD1
TGTGCCAGCAGCTTAGTTCGGGAGGGGGACACCGGGGAGCTGTTTTTT	CASSLVREGDTGELFF	NA	TRBV7-6	TRBJ2-2	TRBD2
TGTGCCAGCAGCTTTGGACAGGGGAACACTGAAGCTTTCTTT	CASSFGQGNTEAFF	NA	TRBV11-2	TRBJ1-1	TRBD1
TGTGCCAGCAGTGAAGGGGCCCACTATGGCTACACCTTC	CASSEGAHYGYTF	NA	TRBV6-1	TRBJ1-2	NA
TGTGCCAGCAGCGTCCAGGGGGACACTGAAGCTTTCTTT	CASSVQGDTEAFF	NA	TRBV27	TRBJ1-1	TRBD1
TGTGCCAGCAGCGTAGCCCCTGAAGCGGGAGGGTTCAATGAGCAGTTCTTC	CASSVAPEAGGFNEQFF	NA	TRBV9	TRBJ2-1	TRBD2
TGTGCCAGTAGTGACCCTAGCGGTGGACACTACGAGCAGTACTTC	CASSDPSGGHYEQYF	NA	TRBV19	TRBJ2-7	TRBD2
TGTGCCAGCAGTTCCGGACAGTTCGAGAACACTGAAGCTTTCTTT	CASSSGQFENTEAFF	NA	TRBV6-2/TRBV6-3	TRBJ1-1	NA
TGTGCCAGCAGCCCCGGGACTACATACTACGAGCAGTACTTC	CASSPGTTYYEQYF	few	TRBV7-2	TRBJ2-7	TRBD2
TGTGCCAGTAGCGACAGGGGGACTGTTGAGACTTTCTTT	CASSDRGTVETFF	NA	TRBV19	TRBJ1-1	TRBD1
TGTGCCAGCAGCGCTTTAGCGGGACCCAAGTACAATGAGCAGTTCTTC	CASSALAGPKYNEQFF	NA	TRBV9	TRBJ2-1	TRBD2
TGTGCCAGCAGCTATCAGGGGATCTACACCTTC	CASSYQGIYTF	once	TRBV12-3/TRBV12-4	TRBJ1-2	NA
TGTGCCAGCAGTGCCCAACAGGGGCGAATTTCACCCCTCCACTTT	CASSAQQGRISPLHF	few	TRBV28	TRBJ1-6	TRBD1
TGCGCCAGCAGCTTGGAGGCCTTTAGCGGGATCGCCTACGAGCAGTACTTC	CASSLEAFSGIAYEQYF	NA	TRBV5-1	TRBJ2-7	TRBD2
TGTGCCAGCAGCGTAGCTGGCAGGGGCGGCACTGAAGCTTTCTTT	CASSVAGRGGTEAFF	NA	TRBV9	TRBJ1-1	NA
TGTGCCACCAGTGAGGGGACAGGGACACCTGGGGCCAACGTCCTGACTTTC	CATSEGTGTPGANVLTF	NA	TRBV24-1	TRBJ2-6	TRBD1
TGCAGCGTAATAAAGCGGCGGGAGGGCTGGTTCAATGAGCAGTTCTTC	CSVIKRREGWFNEQFF	NA	TRBV29-1	TRBJ2-1	TRBD2
TGTGCCACCATAGGGGAGCGGGAGACCCACAATGAGCAGTTCTTC	CATIGERETHNEQFF	once	TRBV24-1	TRBJ2-1	TRBD2
TGCGCCAGCAGCCAACTCAATTCACCCCTCCACTTT	CASSQLNSPLHF	NA	TRBV4-1	TRBJ1-6	NA
TGTGCCATCAGTGTCTCTAGCGGGATGCGGGAGACCCAGTACTTC	CAISVSSGMRETQYF	NA	TRBV10-3	TRBJ2-5	TRBD2
TGTGCCAGTAGTATTGGACTAGCGGGGTACACCGGGGAGCTGTTTTTT	CASSIGLAGYTGELFF	NA	TRBV19	TRBJ2-2	TRBD2
TGTGCCAGCAGCGGAGACCCGGGGGTGGATGAGCAGTTCTTC	CASSGDPGVDEQFF	NA	TRBV9	TRBJ2-1	NA
TGTGCCAGCAGCTTACAGGGTCGGTTTCAGCCCCAGCATTTT	CASSLQGRFQPQHF	NA	TRBV5-6	TRBJ1-5	NA
TGTGCCAGTCAGGGGCCAGGCGAAAAACTGTTTTTT	CASQGPGEKLFF	NA	TRBV28	TRBJ1-4	NA
TGTGCCAGCAGCCCCTTTATTGGCGAGCAGTTCTTC	CASSPFIGEQFF	NA	TRBV5-5	TRBJ2-1	NA
TGTGCCACCAGTGGCCGTCGGACAGGGGGGGGCACAGATACGCAGTATTTT	CATSGRRTGGGTDTQYF	NA	TRBV24-1	TRBJ2-3	TRBD1
TGTGCCAGCTCACCGCGGGACAGAAACTATGGCTACACCTTC	CASSPRDRNYGYTF	NA	TRBV18	TRBJ1-2	TRBD1
TGTGCCAGCGGGGAGATGGCCACCGGGGAGCTGTTTTTT	CASGEMATGELFF	once	TRBV28	TRBJ2-2	NA
TGCGCCAGCAGCTTGGGCACAGGGTATGAGTACGAGCAGTACTTC	CASSLGTGYEYEQYF	NA	TRBV5-1	TRBJ2-7	NA
TGTGCCAGCAGCCGACGGGACACTGAAGCTTTCTTT	CASSRRDTEAFF	NA	TRBV5-6	TRBJ1-1	NA
TGTGCCAGCAGTCCTTTTCCGAGGCTCGTAAAGACCCAGTACTTC	CASSPFPRLVKTQYF	NA	TRBV6-5	TRBJ2-5	NA
TGTGCCAGCAGTTTGGGGACAGGGGGCTCCTACGAGCAGTACTTC	CASSLGTGGSYEQYF	NA	TRBV27	TRBJ2-7	TRBD1
TGTGCCAGCAGCCATCTGGGGGGGAATGAAGCTTTCTTT	CASSHLGGNEAFF	NA	TRBV3-1/TRBV3-2	TRBJ1-1	NA
TGCGCCAGCACCTGGACAGAGGTGTCTTATGGCTACACCTTC	CASTWTEVSYGYTF	NA	TRBV5-1	TRBJ1-2	NA
TGTGCCAGCAGCTTATACGACAGGGGATCTGGCTACACCTTC	CASSLYDRGSGYTF	few	TRBV3-1/TRBV3-2	TRBJ1-2	TRBD1